In its sample, the clone carrying this T cell receptor beta chain was seen many times. The source of the sample is a study of neurological immune-mediated disorders. Template-switch 5'RACE cDNA synthesis added a 10-nucleotide unique molecular identifier. From the 5' RACE reads, TCRdb called clonotypes with MiXCR, one entry per CDR3 protein. Among tens of thousands of distinct CDR3 sequences listed, 10% were seen once. Time point meaning: longitudinal time-point 1 (baseline). Blood bank volunteers in Maryland, USA, served as healthy controls. The specimen was PBMCs. This clonotype was sampled from a man aged 25 to 40 in good health.

Here the CDR3 reads CASSIGTEIEAFF. CDR3 bases: TGTGCCAGCTCAATCGGGACAGAGATTGAAGCTTTCTTT. The V call is TRBV18, the J call TRBJ1-1, with 7 positions matching TRBD1. The CDR3 runs to 13 residues. The V segment lost 5 bases and the J segment 7 bases; nucleotides outside the gene matches: 7. Germline CDR1 reads KGHSH; CDR2 reads LQKENI.